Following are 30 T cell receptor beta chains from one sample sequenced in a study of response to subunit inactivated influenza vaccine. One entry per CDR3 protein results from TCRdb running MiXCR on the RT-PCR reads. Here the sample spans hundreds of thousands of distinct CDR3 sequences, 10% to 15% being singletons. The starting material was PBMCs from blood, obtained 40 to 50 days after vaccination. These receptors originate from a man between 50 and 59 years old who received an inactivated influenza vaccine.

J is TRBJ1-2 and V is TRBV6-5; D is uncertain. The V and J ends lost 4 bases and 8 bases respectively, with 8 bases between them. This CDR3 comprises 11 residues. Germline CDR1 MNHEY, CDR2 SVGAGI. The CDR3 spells CASSSTSGYTF. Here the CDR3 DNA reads TGTGCCAGCAGTTCAACATCCGGCTACACCTTC.

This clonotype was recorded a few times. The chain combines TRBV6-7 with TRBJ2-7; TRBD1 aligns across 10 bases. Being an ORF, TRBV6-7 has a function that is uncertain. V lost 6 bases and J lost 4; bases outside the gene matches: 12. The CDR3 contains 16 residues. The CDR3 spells CASRRCGQGEKYEQYF. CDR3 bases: TGTGCCAGCAGACGATGCGGACAGGGGGAGAAGTACGAGCAGTACTTC.

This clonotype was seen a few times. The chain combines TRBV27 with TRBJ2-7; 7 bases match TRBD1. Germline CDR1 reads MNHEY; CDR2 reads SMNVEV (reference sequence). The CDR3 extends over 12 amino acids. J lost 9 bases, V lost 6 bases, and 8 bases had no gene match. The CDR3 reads CASSRDRVMQYF. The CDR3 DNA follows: TGTGCCAGCAGCCGAGACAGGGTGATGCAGTACTTC.

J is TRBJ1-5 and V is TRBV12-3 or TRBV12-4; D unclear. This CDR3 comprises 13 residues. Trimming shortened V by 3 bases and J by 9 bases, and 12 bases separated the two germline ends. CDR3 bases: TGTGCCAGCAGTTTTTGGTCTCGAGGGCCCCAGCATTTT. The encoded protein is CASSFWSRGPQHF.

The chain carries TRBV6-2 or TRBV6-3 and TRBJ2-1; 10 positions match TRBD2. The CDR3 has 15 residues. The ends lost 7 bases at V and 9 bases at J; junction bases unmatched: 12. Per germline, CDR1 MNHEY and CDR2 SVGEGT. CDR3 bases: TGTGCCAGCAATAAACTAGCGGGGTTTATCACTGAGCAGTTCTTC. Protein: CASNKLAGFITEQFF.

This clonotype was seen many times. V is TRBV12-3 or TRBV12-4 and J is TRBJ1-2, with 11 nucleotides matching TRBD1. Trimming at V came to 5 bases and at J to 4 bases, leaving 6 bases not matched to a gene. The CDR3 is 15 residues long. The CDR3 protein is CASSATGTGGYGYTF. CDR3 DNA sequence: TGTGCCAGCAGTGCCACCGGGACAGGGGGCTATGGCTACACCTTC.

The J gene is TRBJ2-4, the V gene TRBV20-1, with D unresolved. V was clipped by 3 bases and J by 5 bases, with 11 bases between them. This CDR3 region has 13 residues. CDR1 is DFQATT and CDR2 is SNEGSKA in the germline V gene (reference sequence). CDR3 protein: CSAREPRQNIQYF. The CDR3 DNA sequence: TGCAGTGCTAGGGAGCCTCGCCAAAACATTCAGTACTTC.

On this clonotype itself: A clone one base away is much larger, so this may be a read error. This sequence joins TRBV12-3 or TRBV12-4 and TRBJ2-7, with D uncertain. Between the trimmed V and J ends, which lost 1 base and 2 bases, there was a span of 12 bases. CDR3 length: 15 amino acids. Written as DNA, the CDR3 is TGTGCCAGCAGTTTAGGCATGGGCCTTACCTACGAGCAGTACTTC. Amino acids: CASSLGMGLTYEQYF.

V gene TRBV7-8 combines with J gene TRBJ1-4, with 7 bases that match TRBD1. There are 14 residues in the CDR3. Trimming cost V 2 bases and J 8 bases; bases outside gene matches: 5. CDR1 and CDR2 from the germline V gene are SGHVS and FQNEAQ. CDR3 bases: TGTGCCAGCAGCTTAAAGGGGGCTTGGGAAAAACTGTTTTTT. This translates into CASSLKGAWEKLFF.

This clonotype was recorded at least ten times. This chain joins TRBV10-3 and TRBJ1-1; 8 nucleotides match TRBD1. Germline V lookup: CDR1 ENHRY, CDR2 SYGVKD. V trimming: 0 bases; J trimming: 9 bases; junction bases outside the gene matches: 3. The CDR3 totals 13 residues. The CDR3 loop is CAISESARGQAFF. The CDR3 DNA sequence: TGTGCCATCAGTGAGTCGGCCAGGGGGCAAGCTTTCTTT.

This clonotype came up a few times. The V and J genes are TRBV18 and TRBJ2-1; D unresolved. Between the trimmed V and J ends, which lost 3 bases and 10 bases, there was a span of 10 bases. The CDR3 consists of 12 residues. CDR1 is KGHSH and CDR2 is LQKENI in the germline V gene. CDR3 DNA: TGTGCCAGCTCACCCGACTTGGGAGAGCAGTTCTTC. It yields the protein CASSPDLGEQFF.

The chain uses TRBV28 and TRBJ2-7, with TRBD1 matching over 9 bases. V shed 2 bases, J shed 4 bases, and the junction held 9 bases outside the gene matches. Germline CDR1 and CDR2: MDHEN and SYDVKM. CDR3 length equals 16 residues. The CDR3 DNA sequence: TGTGCCAGCAGTTTAAGGACAGGGGAGGTCCTTTACGAGCAGTACTTC. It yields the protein CASSLRTGEVLYEQYF. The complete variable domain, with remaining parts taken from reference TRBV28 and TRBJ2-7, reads DVKVTQSSRYLVKRTGEKVFLECVQDMDHENMFWYRQDPGLGLRLIYFSYDVKMKEKGDIPEGYSVSREKKERFSLILESASTNQTSMYLCASSLRTGEVLYEQYFGPGTRLTVT.

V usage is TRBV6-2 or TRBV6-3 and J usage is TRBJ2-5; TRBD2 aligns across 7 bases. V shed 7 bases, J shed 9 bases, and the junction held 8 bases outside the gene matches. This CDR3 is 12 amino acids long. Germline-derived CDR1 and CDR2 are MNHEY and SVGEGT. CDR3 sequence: CASNKPRGAQYF. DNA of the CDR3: TGTGCCAGCAATAAGCCCCGGGGGGCCCAGTACTTC.

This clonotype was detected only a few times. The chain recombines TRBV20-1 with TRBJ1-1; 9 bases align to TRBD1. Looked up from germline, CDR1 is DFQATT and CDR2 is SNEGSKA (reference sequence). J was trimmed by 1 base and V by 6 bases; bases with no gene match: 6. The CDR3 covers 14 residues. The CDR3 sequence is CSAQDRGGNTEAFF. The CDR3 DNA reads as TGCAGTGCGCAGGACAGGGGCGGGAACACTGAAGCTTTCTTT.

CDR3 sequence reads: CSVEREAGTQYF. CDR3 sequence (DNA): TGCAGCGTTGAAAGGGAGGCGGGAACCCAGTACTTC. V and J are TRBV29-1 and TRBJ2-5; tentatively, D is TRBD2 (6 bases). CDR1 and CDR2 from the germline V gene are SQVTM and ANQGSEA. The CDR3 runs 12 residues. V lost 2 bases, J lost 8 bases, and 12 bases lay in between.

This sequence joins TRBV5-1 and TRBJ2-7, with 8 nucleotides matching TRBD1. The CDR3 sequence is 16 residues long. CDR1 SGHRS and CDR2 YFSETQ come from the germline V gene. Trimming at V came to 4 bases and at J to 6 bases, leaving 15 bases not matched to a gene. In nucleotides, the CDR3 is TGCGCCAGCAGCACCCTACATACCCGGACAGGGTCCGAGCAGTACTTC. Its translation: CASSTLHTRTGSEQYF.

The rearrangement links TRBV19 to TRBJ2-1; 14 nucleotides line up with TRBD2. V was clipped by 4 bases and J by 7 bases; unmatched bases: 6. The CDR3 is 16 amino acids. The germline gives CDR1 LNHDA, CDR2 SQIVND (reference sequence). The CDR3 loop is CASSTTGTSGRNEQFF. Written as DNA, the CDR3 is TGTGCCAGTAGTACTACCGGGACTAGCGGGAGAAATGAGCAGTTCTTC.

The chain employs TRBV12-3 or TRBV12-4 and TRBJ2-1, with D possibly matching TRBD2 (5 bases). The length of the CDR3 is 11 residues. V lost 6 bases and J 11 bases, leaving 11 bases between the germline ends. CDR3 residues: CASSQRTQQFF. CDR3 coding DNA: TGTGCCAGCAGCCAGAGGACTCAGCAGTTCTTC.

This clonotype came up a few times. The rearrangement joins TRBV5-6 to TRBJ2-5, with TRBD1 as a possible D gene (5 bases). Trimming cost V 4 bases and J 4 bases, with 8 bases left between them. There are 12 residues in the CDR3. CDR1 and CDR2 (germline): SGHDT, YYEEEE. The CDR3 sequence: CASSRDRETQYF. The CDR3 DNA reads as TGTGCCAGCAGCCGAGACAGAGAGACCCAGTACTTC.

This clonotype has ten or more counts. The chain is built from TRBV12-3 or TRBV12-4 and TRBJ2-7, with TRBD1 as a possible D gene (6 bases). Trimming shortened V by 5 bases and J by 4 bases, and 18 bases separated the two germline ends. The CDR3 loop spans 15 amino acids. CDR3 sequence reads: CASSPSAGTMYEQYF. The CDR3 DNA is TGTGCCAGCAGTCCCTCCGCCGGGACAATGTACGAGCAGTACTTC.

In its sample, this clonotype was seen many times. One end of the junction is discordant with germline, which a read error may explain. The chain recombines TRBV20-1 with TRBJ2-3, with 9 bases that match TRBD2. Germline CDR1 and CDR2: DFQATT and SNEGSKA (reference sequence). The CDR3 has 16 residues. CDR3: CSARGATSGRTDPQYF. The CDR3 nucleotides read TGCAGTGCTAGAGGGGCGACTAGCGGACGCACAGATCCGCAGTATTTT.

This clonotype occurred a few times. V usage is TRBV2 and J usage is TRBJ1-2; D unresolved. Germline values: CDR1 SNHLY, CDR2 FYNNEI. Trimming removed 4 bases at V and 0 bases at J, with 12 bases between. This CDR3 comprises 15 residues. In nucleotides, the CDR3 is TGTGCCAGCAGTGGTCTCCAAACAGCTAACTATGGCTACACCTTC. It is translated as CASSGLQTANYGYTF. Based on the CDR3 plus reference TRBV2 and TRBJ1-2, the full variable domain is EPEVTQTPSHQVTQMGQEVILRCVPISNHLYFYWYRQILGQKVEFLVSFYNNEISEKSEIFDDQFSVERPDGSNFTLKIRSTKLEDSAMYFCASSGLQTANYGYTFGSGTRLTVV.

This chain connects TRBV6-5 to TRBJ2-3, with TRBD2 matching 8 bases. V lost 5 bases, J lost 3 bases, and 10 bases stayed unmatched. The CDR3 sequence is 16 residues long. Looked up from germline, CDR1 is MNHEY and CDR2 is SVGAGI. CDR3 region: CASSPRRGGPTDTQYF. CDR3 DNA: TGTGCCAGCAGTCCTCGACGGGGGGGCCCGACAGATACGCAGTATTTT.

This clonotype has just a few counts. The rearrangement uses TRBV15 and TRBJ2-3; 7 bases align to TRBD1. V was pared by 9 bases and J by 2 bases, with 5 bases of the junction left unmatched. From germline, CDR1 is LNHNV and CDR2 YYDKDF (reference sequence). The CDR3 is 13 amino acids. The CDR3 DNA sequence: TGTGCCACTAAAACAGGGGCCACAGATACGCAGTATTTT. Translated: CATKTGATDTQYF.

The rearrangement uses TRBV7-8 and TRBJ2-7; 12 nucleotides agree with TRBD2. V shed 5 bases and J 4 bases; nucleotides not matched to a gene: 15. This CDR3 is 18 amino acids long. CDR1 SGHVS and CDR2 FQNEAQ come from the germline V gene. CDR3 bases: TGTGCCAGCAGCGTTCCAAGACTAGCGGGAGCCCATGGGTACGAGCAGTACTTC. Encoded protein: CASSVPRLAGAHGYEQYF.

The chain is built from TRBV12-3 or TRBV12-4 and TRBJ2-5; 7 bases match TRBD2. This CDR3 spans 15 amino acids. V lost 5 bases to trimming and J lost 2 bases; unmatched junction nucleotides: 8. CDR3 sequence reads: CASSPNSGFQETQYF. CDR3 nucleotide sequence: TGTGCCAGCAGTCCTAATAGCGGGTTTCAAGAGACCCAGTACTTC.

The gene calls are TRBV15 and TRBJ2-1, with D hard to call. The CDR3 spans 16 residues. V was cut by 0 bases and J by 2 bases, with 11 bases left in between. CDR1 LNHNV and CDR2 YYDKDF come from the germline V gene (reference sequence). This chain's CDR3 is CATSRDDWPPYNEQFF. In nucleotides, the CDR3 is TGTGCCACCAGCAGAGACGACTGGCCTCCCTACAATGAGCAGTTCTTC.

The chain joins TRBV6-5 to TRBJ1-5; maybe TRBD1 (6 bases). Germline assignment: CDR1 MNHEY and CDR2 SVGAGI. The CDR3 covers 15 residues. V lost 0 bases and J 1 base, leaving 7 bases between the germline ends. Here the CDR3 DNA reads TGTGCCAGCAGTTACTCGAGGGGGAGCAATCAGCCCCAGCATTTT. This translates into CASSYSRGSNQPQHF.

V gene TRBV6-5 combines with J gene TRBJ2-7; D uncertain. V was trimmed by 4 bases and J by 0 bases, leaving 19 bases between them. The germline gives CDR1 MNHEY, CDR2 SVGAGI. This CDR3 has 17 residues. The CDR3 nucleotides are TGTGCCAGCAGTTTCCACTCTGGCGGTGGTTACTCCTACGAGCAGTACTTC. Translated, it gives CASSFHSGGGYSYEQYF.

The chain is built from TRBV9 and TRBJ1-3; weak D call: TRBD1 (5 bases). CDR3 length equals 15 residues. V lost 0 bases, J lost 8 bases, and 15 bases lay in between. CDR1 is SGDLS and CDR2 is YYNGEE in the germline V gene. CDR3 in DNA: TGTGCCAGCAGCGTAGGGGCAGGGAGTTCGGACACCATATATTTT. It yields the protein CASSVGAGSSDTIYF.